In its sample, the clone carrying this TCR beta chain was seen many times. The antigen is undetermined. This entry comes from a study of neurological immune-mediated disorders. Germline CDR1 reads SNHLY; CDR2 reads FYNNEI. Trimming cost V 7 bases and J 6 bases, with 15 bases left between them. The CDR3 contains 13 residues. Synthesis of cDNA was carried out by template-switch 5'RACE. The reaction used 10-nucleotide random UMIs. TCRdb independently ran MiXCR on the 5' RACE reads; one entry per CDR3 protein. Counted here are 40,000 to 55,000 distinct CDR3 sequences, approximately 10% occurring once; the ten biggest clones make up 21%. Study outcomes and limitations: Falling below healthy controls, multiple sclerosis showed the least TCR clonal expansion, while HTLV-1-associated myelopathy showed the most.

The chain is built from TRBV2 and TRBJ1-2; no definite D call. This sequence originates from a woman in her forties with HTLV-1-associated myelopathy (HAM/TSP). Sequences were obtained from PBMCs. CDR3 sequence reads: CASTNPNTNGYTF. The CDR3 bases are TGTGCCAGCACCAACCCAAACACCAATGGCTACACCTTC.